This TCR beta chain was captured in a study of monozygotic twins with inflammatory bowel disease. Regarding the study as a whole: With others, IBD patients shared fewer clonotypes than healthy twins did, especially with disease activity. Support was absent for any single strong signal or clonotype linked to IBD.

Germline values: CDR1 ENHRY, CDR2 SYGVKD. The CDR3 runs 14 residues. TCRdb reanalyzed the 5' RACE reads, giving one entry per CDR3 protein sequence and no DNA. Recorded for this sample: around 140,000 distinct CDR3 sequences. Comment on this clonotype: Its antigen remains unidentified.

The genes are TRBV10-3 and TRBJ2-7; TCRdb gives TRBD1 as the D gene, but with no DNA this cannot be confirmed. The sequence was obtained from a human donor with ulcerative colitis or Crohn's disease, or a healthy co-twin of an affected twin (not recorded which). Specimen: blood. The CDR3 loop reads CAIRGTESSYEQYF.